Sequencing of this T cell receptor beta chain was carried out in a study of shared T cell receptors in the human thymus. The CDR3 is 16 amino acids. Germline lookup yields CDR1 LGHNA and CDR2 YNFKEQ. V lost 0 bases, J lost 7 bases, and 16 bases lay in between. The assay was immunoSEQ multiplex PCR, and TCRdb's table has in-frame clones only and misses some. Of hundreds of thousands of clones listed, around nine tenths are singletons. This sample also belongs to another study, concerning human thymus T cells. According to that study: Infants served as donors; they were healthy and Finnish and were having corrective surgery for congenital heart defects. Thymic resections from corrective heart surgery supplied the tissue. Within thymic and blood repertoires, V and J gene usage appeared to be biased. Unrelated individuals had highly overlapping thymic repertoires, as reported in related research.

Sequencing was performed on thymocytes. This chain uses TRBV4-2 with TRBJ2-1; perhaps TRBD1 as D (5 bases). This TCR was recovered from a boy younger than two with a congenital heart defect. The CDR3 spells CASSQDLWTITNEQFF. The CDR3 coding sequence is TGTGCCAGCAGCCAAGATTTATGGACAATAACGAATGAGCAGTTCTTC.